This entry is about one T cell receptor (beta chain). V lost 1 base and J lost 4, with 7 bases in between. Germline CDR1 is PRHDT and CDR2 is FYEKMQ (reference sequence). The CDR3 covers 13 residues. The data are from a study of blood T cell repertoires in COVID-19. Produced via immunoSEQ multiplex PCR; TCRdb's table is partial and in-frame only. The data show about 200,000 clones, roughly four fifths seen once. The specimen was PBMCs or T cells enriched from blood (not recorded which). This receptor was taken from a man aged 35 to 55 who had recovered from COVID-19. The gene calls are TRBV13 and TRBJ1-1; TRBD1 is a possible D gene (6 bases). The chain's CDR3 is CASSLEGGTEAFF. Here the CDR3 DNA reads TGTGCCAGCAGCTTAGAAGGGGGCACTGAAGCTTTCTTT.